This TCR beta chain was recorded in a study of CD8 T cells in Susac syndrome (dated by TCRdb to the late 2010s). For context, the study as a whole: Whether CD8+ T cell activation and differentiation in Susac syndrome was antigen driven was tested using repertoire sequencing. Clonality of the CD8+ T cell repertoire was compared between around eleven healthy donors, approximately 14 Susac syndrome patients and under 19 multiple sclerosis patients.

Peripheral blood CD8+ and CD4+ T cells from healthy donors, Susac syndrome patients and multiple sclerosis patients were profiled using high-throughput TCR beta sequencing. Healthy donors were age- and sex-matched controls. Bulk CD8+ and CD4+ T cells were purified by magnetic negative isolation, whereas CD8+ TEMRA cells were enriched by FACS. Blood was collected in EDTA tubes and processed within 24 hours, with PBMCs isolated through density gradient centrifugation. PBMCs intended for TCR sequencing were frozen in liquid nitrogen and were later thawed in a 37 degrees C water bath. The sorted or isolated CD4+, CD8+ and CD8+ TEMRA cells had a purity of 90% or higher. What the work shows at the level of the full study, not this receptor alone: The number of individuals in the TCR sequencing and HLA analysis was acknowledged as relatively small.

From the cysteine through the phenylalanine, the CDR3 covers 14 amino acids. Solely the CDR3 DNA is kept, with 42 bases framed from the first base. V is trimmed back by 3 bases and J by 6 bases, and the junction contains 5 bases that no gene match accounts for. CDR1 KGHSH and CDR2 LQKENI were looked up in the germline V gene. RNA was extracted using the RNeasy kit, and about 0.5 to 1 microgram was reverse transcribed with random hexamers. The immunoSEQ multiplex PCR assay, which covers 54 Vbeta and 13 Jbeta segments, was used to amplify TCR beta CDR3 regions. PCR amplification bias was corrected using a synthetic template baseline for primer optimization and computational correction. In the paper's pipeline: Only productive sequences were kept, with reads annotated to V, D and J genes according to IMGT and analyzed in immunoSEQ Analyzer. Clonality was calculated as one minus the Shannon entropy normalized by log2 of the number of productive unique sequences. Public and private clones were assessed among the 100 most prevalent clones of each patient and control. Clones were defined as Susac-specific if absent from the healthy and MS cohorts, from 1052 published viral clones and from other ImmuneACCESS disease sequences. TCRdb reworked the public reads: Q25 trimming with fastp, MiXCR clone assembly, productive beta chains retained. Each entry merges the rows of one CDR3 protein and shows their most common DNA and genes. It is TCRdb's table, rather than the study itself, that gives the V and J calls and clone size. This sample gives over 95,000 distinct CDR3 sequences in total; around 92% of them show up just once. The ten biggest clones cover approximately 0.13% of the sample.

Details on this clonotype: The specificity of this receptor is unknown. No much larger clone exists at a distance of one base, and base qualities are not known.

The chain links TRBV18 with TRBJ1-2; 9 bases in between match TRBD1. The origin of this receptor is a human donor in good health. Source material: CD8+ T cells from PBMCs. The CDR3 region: CASSPQQGADGYTF. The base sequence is TGTGCCAGCTCACCTCAACAGGGGGCGGATGGCTACACCTTC.